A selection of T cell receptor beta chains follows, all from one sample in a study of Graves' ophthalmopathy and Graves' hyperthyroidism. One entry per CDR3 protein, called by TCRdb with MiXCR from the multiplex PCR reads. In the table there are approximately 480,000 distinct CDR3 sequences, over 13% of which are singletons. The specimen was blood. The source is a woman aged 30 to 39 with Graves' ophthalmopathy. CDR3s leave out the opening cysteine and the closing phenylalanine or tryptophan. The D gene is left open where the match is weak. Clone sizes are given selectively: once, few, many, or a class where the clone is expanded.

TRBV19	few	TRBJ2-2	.	ASSIGGTHTGELF
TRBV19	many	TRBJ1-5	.	ASRDRALLQPQH
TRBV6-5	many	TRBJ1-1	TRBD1	ASSYDQTGRGTEAF
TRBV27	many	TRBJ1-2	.	ASSLSLGVGGYT
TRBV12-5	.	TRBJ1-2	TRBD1	ASGRMGQGYGYT
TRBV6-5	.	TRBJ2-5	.	ASSYAPVSPKETQY
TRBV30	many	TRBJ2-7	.	AWTPGLSGSYEQY
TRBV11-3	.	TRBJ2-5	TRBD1	VSSPDREETQY
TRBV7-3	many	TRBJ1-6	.	ASSLSADSNNSPLH
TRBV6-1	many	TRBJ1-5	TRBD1	ASSAGTGNNQPQH
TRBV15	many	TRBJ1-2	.	ATSTQKGVYGYT
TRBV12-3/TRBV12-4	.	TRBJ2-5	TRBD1	ASSLARGYQETQY
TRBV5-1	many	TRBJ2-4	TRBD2	ASSPAGGPKNIKY
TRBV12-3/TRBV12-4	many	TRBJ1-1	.	ASSFSAELTEAF
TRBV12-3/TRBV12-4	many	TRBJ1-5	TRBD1	ASTRPGQGARSNQPQH
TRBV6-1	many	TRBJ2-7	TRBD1	ASSPAGQGPAYEQY
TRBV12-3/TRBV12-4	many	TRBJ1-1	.	ASRRGGGLVNTEAF
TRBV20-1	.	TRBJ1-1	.	SARGGGSEAF
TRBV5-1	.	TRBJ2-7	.	ASSHEGPSYEQY
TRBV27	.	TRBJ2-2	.	ASSLPGQPELF
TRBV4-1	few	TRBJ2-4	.	ASSQVGRVDIQY
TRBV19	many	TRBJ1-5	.	ASSIEEGYFSNQPQH
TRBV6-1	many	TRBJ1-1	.	ASSLLLTENTEAF
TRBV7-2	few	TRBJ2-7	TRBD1	ASSFRDREFYEQY
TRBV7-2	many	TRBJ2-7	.	ASSLVFSGSYEQY
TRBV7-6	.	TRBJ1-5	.	ASSLGSIGFPNQPQH
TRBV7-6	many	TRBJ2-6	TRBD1	ASSLVLETGGSGANVLT
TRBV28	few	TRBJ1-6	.	ASNKPQGVNSPLH
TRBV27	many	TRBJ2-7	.	ASSLLRGAPPTYEQY
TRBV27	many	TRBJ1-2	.	ASSSMDGGAHNYGYT
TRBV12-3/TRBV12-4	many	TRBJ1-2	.	ASSFKATVGYT
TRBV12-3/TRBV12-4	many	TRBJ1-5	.	ASSIGGHQPQH